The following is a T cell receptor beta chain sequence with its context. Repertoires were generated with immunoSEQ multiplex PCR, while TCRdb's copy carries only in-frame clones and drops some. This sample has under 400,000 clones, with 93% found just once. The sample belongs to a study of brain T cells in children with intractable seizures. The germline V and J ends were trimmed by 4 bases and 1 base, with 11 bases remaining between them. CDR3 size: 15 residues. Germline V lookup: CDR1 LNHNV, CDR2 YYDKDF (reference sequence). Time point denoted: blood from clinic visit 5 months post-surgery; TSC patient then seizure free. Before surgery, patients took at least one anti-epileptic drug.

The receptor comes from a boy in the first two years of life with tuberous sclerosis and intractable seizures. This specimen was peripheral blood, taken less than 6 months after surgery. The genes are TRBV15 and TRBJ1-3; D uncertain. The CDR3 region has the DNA TGTGCCACCAGCAATGGACGGATATCTGGAAACACCATATATTTT. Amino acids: CATSNGRISGNTIYF.